Below, 32 T cell receptor beta chains from the same sample are listed, as sequenced in a study of T cells after yellow fever vaccination. TCRdb re-derived calls from the 5' RACE reads in MiXCR, one entry per CDR3 protein. The sample records about 550,000 distinct CDR3 sequences, over 15% being singletons. Here the sequenced sample was PBMCs, taken 15 days after the yellow fever booster vaccination. These receptors were obtained from a man in his thirties or forties who received the YFV17D yellow fever vaccine.

The chain links TRBV24-1 to TRBJ2-3, with 7 bases lining up with TRBD2. The CDR3 is made up of 16 amino acids. The germline CDR1 and CDR2 sequences are KGHDR and SFDVKD. V was clipped by 3 bases and J by 4 bases; unmatched bases: 9. CDR3 in DNA: TGTGCCACCAGTGATCCCCTGGCGGGAGTTTCAGATACGCAGTATTTT. Translated, it gives CATSDPLAGVSDTQYF.

This clonotype occurred many times. The rearrangement uses TRBV7-2 and TRBJ1-1; D gene uncertain. Germline V gene lookup returns CDR1 SGHTA and CDR2 FQGNSA. The CDR3 is 11 amino acids. V was pared by 7 bases and J by 0 bases, with 3 bases between. The CDR3 bases are TGTGCCAGCAAGATGAACACTGAAGCTTTCTTT. Its protein is CASKMNTEAFF. Together with reference TRBV7-2 and TRBJ1-1, the CDR3 gives the full variable domain: GAGVSQSPSNKVTEKGKDVELRCDPISGHTALYWYRQSLGQGLEFLIYFQGNSAPDKSGLPSDRFSAERTGGSVSTLTIQRTQQEDSAVYLCASKMNTEAFFGQGTRLTVV.

The rearrangement links TRBV20-1 to TRBJ2-3, with D hard to call. The CDR3 sequence is 13 residues long. The V and J ends lost 5 bases and 4 bases respectively, with 13 bases between them. Germline CDR1 DFQATT, CDR2 SNEGSKA (reference sequence). The CDR3 bases are TGCAGTGCTGCCTCCGGCCGACCAGATACGCAGTATTTT. Protein sequence: CSAASGRPDTQYF.

This clonotype showed up just a few times. The chain couples TRBV2 to TRBJ2-3, with unresolved D. Trimming left V 7 bases short and J 2 bases short, with 16 bases between. Germline V gene lookup returns CDR1 SNHLY and CDR2 FYNNEI. The CDR3 is 15 amino acids. CDR3 sequence: CASTSHTAPTDTQYF. The CDR3 coding sequence is TGTGCCAGCACCAGCCACACAGCACCCACAGATACGCAGTATTTT.

V is TRBV13 and J is TRBJ2-3; 7 bases line up with TRBD2. After removal of 0 bases from V and 3 bases from J, the junction contained 9 bases not matched to a gene. The CDR3 extends over 17 amino acids. The germline V gene encodes CDR1 PRHDT and CDR2 FYEKMQ (reference sequence). CDR3 nucleotide sequence: TGTGCCAGCAGCTTAGGCCCCCGGGGGGATAATACAGATACGCAGTATTTT. Translation gives CASSLGPRGDNTDTQYF.

V gene TRBV6-2 or TRBV6-3 combines with J gene TRBJ2-5; D uncertain. In germline, CDR1 is MNHEY, CDR2 SVGEGT. The CDR3 sequence is 14 residues long. Trimming removed 2 bases from V and 4 bases from J, with 11 bases in between. CDR3 in amino acids: CASSYVGQRETQYF. The CDR3 nucleotides are TGTGCCAGCAGTTACGTCGGTCAGAGAGAGACCCAGTACTTC.

V usage is TRBV5-1 and J usage is TRBJ1-2; D perhaps matches TRBD1 (5 bases). Trimming stripped 5 bases from V and 4 bases from J, with 21 bases between. This CDR3 contains 16 residues. Germline CDR1 and CDR2: SGHRS and YFSETQ. In DNA form, the CDR3 reads TGCGCCAGCAGTCCTGGGACCCTGCTAGCGGGCTATGGCTACACCTTC. Translated: CASSPGTLLAGYGYTF.

The chain is built from TRBV6-4 and TRBJ2-3, with D uncertain. This CDR3 is built from 17 residues. Between the trimmed V and J ends, which lost 4 bases and 0 bases, there was a span of 17 bases. Germline V lookup: CDR1 MRHNA, CDR2 SNTAGT. The CDR3 nucleotides read TGTGCCAGCAGTGCCTCCAGCCATCCCTCGAGCACAGATACGCAGTATTTT. Its protein product is CASSASSHPSSTDTQYF.

The chain combines TRBV20-1 with TRBJ2-5, with D possibly being TRBD2 (6 bases). V lost 5 bases to trimming and J lost 5 bases, with 21 bases between them. Germline values: CDR1 DFQATT, CDR2 SNEGSKA (reference sequence). The CDR3 has 15 residues. This chain's CDR3 is CSAPTLRGSRETQYF. DNA of the CDR3: TGCAGTGCTCCCACCTTGCGGGGCTCCAGGGAGACCCAGTACTTC.

This clonotype was seen a few times. The chain links TRBV29-1 to TRBJ2-4; D gene uncertain. The V end was cut by 2 bases, the J end by 1 base, with 6 bases between. The CDR3 runs 13 residues. CDR1 is SQVTM and CDR2 is ANQGSEA in the germline V gene. The CDR3 coding sequence is TGCAGCGTTGAACGGCTTGCCAAAAACATTCAGTACTTC. This codes for CSVERLAKNIQYF.

This clonotype was counted ten times or more. The J gene is TRBJ2-7, the V gene TRBV28, with D uncertain. V was cut by 6 bases and J by 1 base, with 10 bases left in between. The germline CDR1 and CDR2 sequences are MDHEN and SYDVKM. The CDR3 extends over 13 amino acids. The CDR3 spells CASSPGRSYEQYF. The CDR3 nucleotides are TGTGCCAGCAGCCCCGGTAGATCCTACGAGCAGTACTTC.

This clonotype has only a few counts. The chain joins TRBV7-8 to TRBJ2-7, with D uncertain. The V and J ends lost 4 bases and 2 bases respectively, with 12 bases between them. CDR1 SGHVS and CDR2 FQNEAQ come from the germline V gene. The CDR3 runs 14 residues. The CDR3 sequence: CASSSHLTTYEQYF. CDR3 DNA sequence: TGTGCCAGCAGCTCACACCTAACGACCTACGAGCAGTACTTC.

The chain links TRBV6-5 to TRBJ2-2, with 12 bases identical to TRBD1. J gave up 5 bases and V 3 bases, and 10 bases lay outside the gene matches. Germline V gene sequence: CDR1 MNHEY, CDR2 SVGAGI. The CDR3 sequence is 18 residues long. CDR3 loop: CASSYDRDRGQWTGELFF. CDR3 in DNA: TGTGCCAGCAGTTATGACCGGGACAGGGGGCAATGGACCGGGGAGCTGTTTTTT.

This clonotype was observed a handful of times. This chain uses TRBV27 with TRBJ2-1, with unresolved D. There are 13 residues in the CDR3. The germline V and J ends were trimmed by 3 bases and 8 bases, with 11 bases remaining between them. Per germline, CDR1 MNHEY and CDR2 SMNVEV (reference sequence). This CDR3 is CASSFSFRDEQFF. In nucleotides, the CDR3 is TGTGCCAGCAGTTTCTCATTCCGGGATGAGCAGTTCTTC.

V usage is TRBV7-2 and J usage is TRBJ2-7; weak D call: TRBD2 (5 bases). The V gene lost 5 bases and the J gene lost 7 bases, with 15 bases spanning the gap. Germline CDR1 and CDR2: SGHTA and FQGNSA. The CDR3 is 13 residues long. CDR3 sequence reads: CASSRRSGGEQYF. The DNA of the CDR3 is TGTGCCAGCAGCCGACGATCGGGCGGGGAGCAGTACTTC.

This chain joins TRBV2 and TRBJ2-3; D gene ambiguous. Germline V gives CDR1 SNHLY, CDR2 FYNNEI. Trimming took 8 bases from V and 5 from J, leaving 11 bases between them. This CDR3 is 12 amino acids long. The CDR3 bases are TGTGCCAGCCGCCGTCTCCAAGATACGCAGTATTTT. Protein: CASRRLQDTQYF.

This clonotype was detected many times. This chain uses TRBV18 with TRBJ2-7; possible D gene TRBD2, 7 bases. Germline CDR1 is KGHSH and CDR2 is LQKENI. CDR3 size: 14 residues. Trimming shortened V by 8 bases and J by 6 bases, and 20 bases separated the two germline ends. The chain's CDR3 is CASDKGGTPSEQYF. DNA for the CDR3: TGTGCCAGCGACAAGGGGGGGACCCCCTCCGAGCAGTACTTC.

This clonotype occurred a few times. This chain uses TRBV27 with TRBJ1-5; no clear D gene. Germline values: CDR1 MNHEY, CDR2 SMNVEV (reference sequence). V lost 5 bases and J lost 2, with 16 bases in between. The CDR3 is 16 residues long. The CDR3 DNA follows: TGTGCCAGCAGTCCCTTTGGATCAACCCGCAATCAGCCCCAGCATTTT. It codes for CASSPFGSTRNQPQHF.

This clonotype was counted a few times. CDR3 sequence (DNA): TGCAGTGCTAGGGGCGGGCAAGCCTACAATGAGCAGTTCTTC. The encoded protein is CSARGGQAYNEQFF. This rearrangement joins TRBV20-1 to TRBJ2-1; TRBD2 might be the D (5 bases). The germline V gene has CDR1 DFQATT and CDR2 SNEGSKA (reference sequence). With 3 bases removed from V and 2 bases from J, the gap between germline ends came to 11 bases. The CDR3 spans 14 residues.

The chain links TRBV7-8 to TRBJ2-5; 7 bases map to TRBD1. Unmatched junction bases numbered 11, after V lost 1 base and J lost 9 bases. Germline V lookup: CDR1 SGHVS, CDR2 FQNEAQ. The length of the CDR3 is 15 residues. The CDR3 spells CASSLDYRGMRAQYF. CDR3 sequence (DNA): TGTGCCAGCAGCTTAGATTACAGGGGCATGAGGGCCCAGTACTTC.

CDR3 sequence reads: CATSFPNNEQFF. For the CDR3, the DNA is TGTGCCACCAGTTTCCCTAACAATGAGCAGTTCTTC. The V call is TRBV24-1, the J call TRBJ2-1; no definite D call. CDR1 is KGHDR and CDR2 is SFDVKD in the germline V gene. This CDR3 contains 12 residues. The V and J ends lost 6 bases and 5 bases respectively, with 7 bases between them.

The chain combines TRBV15 with TRBJ1-2; D perhaps matches TRBD1 (5 bases). Germline V CDR1 and CDR2: LNHNV, YYDKDF (reference sequence). The CDR3 length is 18 residues. The V gene lost 1 base and the J gene lost 0 bases, with 18 bases spanning the gap. For the CDR3, the DNA is TGTGCCACCAGCAGAGTTCCGGGACTCCCCAGGTCTAACTATGGCTACACCTTC. It translates to CATSRVPGLPRSNYGYTF.

This chain connects TRBV18 to TRBJ1-1; tentatively, D is TRBD1 (5 bases). The germline gives CDR1 KGHSH, CDR2 LQKENI. The CDR3 is made up of 13 amino acids. The V end was cut by 2 bases, the J end by 4 bases, with 8 bases between. The CDR3: CASSPSRGTEAFF. The CDR3 region has the DNA TGTGCCAGCTCACCATCAAGGGGCACTGAAGCTTTCTTT.

The rearrangement links TRBV20-1 to TRBJ2-5; D gene unclear. CDR1 is DFQATT and CDR2 is SNEGSKA in the germline V gene (reference sequence). The CDR3 spans 11 residues. Trimming removed 2 bases from V and 5 bases from J, with 6 bases in between. In nucleotides, the CDR3 is TGCAGTGCTAGACATCGGGAGACCCAGTACTTC. This translates into CSARHRETQYF.

In its sample, this clonotype was seen a few times. The chain carries TRBV6-1 and TRBJ2-7; 9 positions match TRBD2. This CDR3 has 15 amino acids. V gave up 6 bases and J gave up 4 bases; unmatched junction bases: 10. Germline assignment: CDR1 MNHNS and CDR2 SASEGT. The CDR3 bases are TGTGCCAGCAGCCCCGCGGGCGGGAGGGGATACGAGCAGTACTTC. Translated, it gives CASSPAGGRGYEQYF.

The chain links TRBV20-1 to TRBJ2-2; TRBD2 agrees at 9 bases. Germline assignment: CDR1 DFQATT and CDR2 SNEGSKA (reference sequence). The CDR3 runs to 16 residues. V trimming: 5 bases; J trimming: 0 bases; junction bases outside the gene matches: 7. The CDR3 reads CSAQSPSGANTGELFF. CDR3 sequence (DNA): TGCAGTGCTCAGTCGCCTAGCGGGGCGAACACCGGGGAGCTGTTTTTT.

This chain joins TRBV5-1 and TRBJ2-2; 7 positions match TRBD2. The length of the CDR3 is 16 residues. Losses at the gene ends were 2 bases for V and 2 bases for J; bases not matched to a gene: 6. Germline V gene data show CDR1 as SGHRS and CDR2 as YFSETQ. The CDR3 sequence is CASSLGVAGNTGELFF. CDR3 DNA: TGCGCCAGCAGCTTAGGGGTAGCGGGCAACACCGGGGAGCTGTTTTTT.

The rearrangement uses TRBV7-3 and TRBJ2-5; D unresolved. Trimming stripped 2 bases from V and 5 bases from J, with 9 bases between. Germline CDR1 is SGHTA and CDR2 is FQGTGA. This CDR3 comprises 13 residues. This CDR3 reads CASSLGIRETQYF. CDR3 nucleotide sequence: TGTGCCAGCAGCTTAGGGATAAGGGAGACCCAGTACTTC.

For this clonotype: A junction end diverges from the germline sequence, so it may reflect a read error. The gene calls are TRBV7-7 and TRBJ2-1, with unresolved D. This CDR3 is 14 amino acids long. The germline gives CDR1 SSHAT, CDR2 FNYEAQ (reference sequence). The CDR3 DNA reads as TGTGCTAGCAGCCTCCCGGGCCCACTCAATGAGCAGTTCTTC. Amino acid sequence: CASSLPGPLNEQFF.

The chain employs TRBV7-9 and TRBJ2-7; the D gene is possibly TRBD2 (5 bases). V dropped 1 base and J dropped 5 bases, with 15 bases sitting between them. The CDR3 totals 15 residues. Per germline, CDR1 SEHNR and CDR2 FQNEAQ (reference sequence). The CDR3 coding sequence is TGTGCCAGCAGCTTAGACGGTTACGAGGGAGACGAGCAGTACTTC. The encoded protein is CASSLDGYEGDEQYF. The entire variable domain, with the rest obtained from reference TRBV7-9 and TRBJ2-7, is as follows: DTGVSQNPRHKITKRGQNVTFRCDPISEHNRLYWYRQTLGQGPEFLTYFQNEAQLEKSRLLSDRFSAERPKGSFSTLEIQRTEQGDSAMYLCASSLDGYEGDEQYFGPGTRLTVT.

CDR3 nucleotides: TGCAGTGCTAGTCAGAGGGGAAATGAGCAGTTCTTC. This sequence encodes CSASQRGNEQFF. The chain couples TRBV20-1 to TRBJ2-1; D assignment may be TRBD1 or TRBD2 (5 bases each). This CDR3 is 12 amino acids long. The V and J ends lost 3 bases and 7 bases respectively, with 10 bases between them. Germline V gives CDR1 DFQATT, CDR2 SNEGSKA (reference sequence).

This rearrangement joins TRBV18 to TRBJ2-5, with 8 bases matching TRBD1. The CDR3 sequence is 18 residues long. Germline CDR1 is KGHSH and CDR2 is LQKENI. J gave up 4 bases and V 3 bases, and 16 bases lay outside the gene matches. This CDR3 is CASSPGLTGTGEGETQYF. The CDR3 nucleotides read TGTGCCAGCTCACCCGGGTTGACCGGGACAGGCGAGGGAGAGACCCAGTACTTC.